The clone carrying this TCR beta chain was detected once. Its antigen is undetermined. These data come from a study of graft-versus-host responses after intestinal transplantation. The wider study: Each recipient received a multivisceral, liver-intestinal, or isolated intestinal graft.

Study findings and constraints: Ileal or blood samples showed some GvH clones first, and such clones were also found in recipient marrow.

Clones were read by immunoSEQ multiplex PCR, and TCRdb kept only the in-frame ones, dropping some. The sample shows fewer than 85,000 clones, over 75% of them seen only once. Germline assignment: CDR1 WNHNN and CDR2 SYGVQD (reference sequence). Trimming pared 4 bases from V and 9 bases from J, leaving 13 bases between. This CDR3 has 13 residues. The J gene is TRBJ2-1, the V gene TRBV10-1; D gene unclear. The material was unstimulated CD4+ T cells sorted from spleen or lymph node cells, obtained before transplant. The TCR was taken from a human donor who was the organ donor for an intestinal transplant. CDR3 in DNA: TGCGCCAGCAGTGGGTTTGCGGTCGGTGAGCAGTTCTTC. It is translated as CASSGFAVGEQFF.